These 24 T cell receptor beta chains originate from one sample sequenced in a study of T cell responses to AZD1222 COVID-19 vaccine. Profiling relied on immunoSEQ multiplex PCR, and the TCRdb table lists in-frame clones only, not all of them. The table lists about 130,000 clones, under 95% of them singletons. The sequencing used peripheral blood, collected on day 0 of AZD1222 vaccination. These receptors all stem from an adult in good health.

This chain uses TRBV30 with TRBJ1-4; TRBD1 aligns across 7 bases. Germline CDR1 GTSNPN, CDR2 SVGIG (reference sequence). V was pared by 0 bases and J by 10 bases, with 11 bases of the junction left unmatched. The CDR3 length is 15 residues. The CDR3 DNA reads TGTGCCTGGAGTGTACCTGGGCAGGGGGTCACAAAACTGTTTTTT. It yields the protein CAWSVPGQGVTKLFF.

The J gene is TRBJ1-3, the V gene TRBV4-1; D gene uncertain. Between the trimmed V and J ends, which lost 0 bases and 0 bases, there was a span of 9 bases. The CDR3 extends over 16 amino acids. In germline, CDR1 is MGHRA, CDR2 YSYEKL. For the CDR3, the DNA is TGCGCCAGCAGCCAAGATCACGGGCCCTCTGGAAACACCATATATTTT. Translated, it gives CASSQDHGPSGNTIYF.

The V and J genes are TRBV6-4 and TRBJ2-3, with 12 bases that match TRBD2. The junction had 9 bases not matched to a gene; V was cut back by 0 bases and J by 2 bases. The germline V gene encodes CDR1 MRHNA and CDR2 SNTAGT. This CDR3 contains 19 residues. The DNA of the CDR3 is TGTGCCAGCAGTGACTCGATACTAGCGGGGGGCCCTAACACAGATACGCAGTATTTT. Its protein product is CASSDSILAGGPNTDTQYF.

The chain couples TRBV5-1 to TRBJ1-2; D call uncertain. CDR3 length equals 15 residues. The germline V gene has CDR1 SGHRS and CDR2 YFSETQ. Trimming removed 0 bases from V and 4 bases from J, with 13 bases in between. The CDR3 loop reads CASSLVLSSGYGYTF. CDR3 DNA: TGCGCCAGCAGCTTGGTGCTCAGTAGTGGCTATGGCTACACCTTC.

The chain is built from TRBV10-3 and TRBJ1-5, with D possibly being TRBD1 (5 bases). This CDR3 spans 17 amino acids. Germline lookup yields CDR1 ENHRY and CDR2 SYGVKD. The V and J ends lost 2 bases and 2 bases respectively, with 16 bases between them. The CDR3 spells CAISETGAGFGNQPQHF. The CDR3 DNA reads as TGTGCCATCAGTGAGACCGGGGCAGGTTTTGGCAATCAGCCCCAGCATTTT.

The chain has TRBV12-3 or TRBV12-4 and TRBJ1-3; D is uncertain. The CDR3 contains 11 residues. The ends were cut back, 6 bases at V and 8 bases at J, with 8 bases in the middle. The CDR3 sequence is CASSPRDTIYF. The CDR3 DNA reads as TGTGCCAGCAGCCCCCGGGACACCATATATTTT.

The rearrangement uses TRBV3-1 (or the pseudogene TRBV3-2) and TRBJ2-1; tentative D call: TRBD2 (5 bases). Germline V CDR1 and CDR2: LGHDT, YNNKEL (reference sequence). Trimming stripped 5 bases from V and 7 bases from J, with 21 bases between. CDR3 length equals 16 residues. As DNA, the CDR3 is TGTGCCAGCAGCGACCGGGCCTCGGGCCCGGGAAATGAGCAGTTCTTC. It specifies CASSDRASGPGNEQFF.

This clone occurred once. The J gene is TRBJ2-7, the V gene TRBV7-9; 9 nucleotides agree with TRBD2. The CDR3 sequence is 14 residues long. Per germline, CDR1 SEHNR and CDR2 FQNEAQ (reference sequence). V shed 5 bases, J shed 4 bases, and the junction held 6 bases outside the gene matches. In DNA form, the CDR3 reads TGTGCCAGCAGCCTTCCGGGACTAGCTTACGAGCAGTACTTC. Protein sequence: CASSLPGLAYEQYF.

The chain is built from TRBV4-1 and TRBJ1-2; D is unresolved. CDR1 is MGHRA, CDR2 YSYEKL, per germline. Trimming removed 4 bases at V and 14 bases at J, with 23 bases between. CDR3 length equals 14 residues. The CDR3 protein is CASSREVGRTSWTF. CDR3 nucleotide sequence: TGCGCCAGCAGCCGGGAGGTCGGACGGACCTCCTGGACCTTC.

The V and J genes are TRBV2 and TRBJ2-4, with D hard to call. V was cut by 7 bases and J by 1 base, with 14 bases left in between. Germline loops: CDR1 SNHLY, CDR2 FYNNEI. This CDR3 region has 15 residues. CDR3 bases: TGTGCCAGCATCCGGGTAGGCTTGGCCAAAAACATTCAGTACTTC. Translating it yields CASIRVGLAKNIQYF.

The rearrangement joins TRBV30 to TRBJ1-1; TRBD1 might be the D (5 bases). V was cut by 0 bases and J by 4 bases, with 9 bases left in between. The CDR3 is made up of 13 amino acids. Per the germline V gene, CDR1 is GTSNPN and CDR2 is SVGIG (reference sequence). In nucleotides, the CDR3 is TGTGCCTGGAGTGTAGGTGGGGGCACTGAAGCTTTCTTT. Protein sequence: CAWSVGGGTEAFF.

J is TRBJ2-7 and V is TRBV19; 9 nucleotides align to TRBD2. V gave up 4 bases and J gave up 1 base; unmatched junction bases: 14. Germline CDR1 is LNHDA and CDR2 is SQIVND (reference sequence). The CDR3 totals 18 residues. CDR3 region: CASSKRGGERGVSYEQYF. The CDR3 nucleotides read TGTGCCAGTAGTAAACGGGGCGGGGAGCGGGGGGTTTCCTACGAGCAGTACTTC.

V gene TRBV14 combines with J gene TRBJ2-3; D assignment may be TRBD1 or TRBD2 (5 bases each). Trimming removed 4 bases at V and 4 bases at J, with 21 bases between. CDR3 length: 17 amino acids. Germline V gives CDR1 SGHDN, CDR2 FVKESK. DNA of the CDR3: TGTGCCAGCAGCCCTCTTCCCGCTCTAGAGGGACCAGATACGCAGTATTTT. This encodes CASSPLPALEGPDTQYF. The variable domain in full, completed from reference TRBV14 and TRBJ2-3, reads EAGVTQFPSHSVIEKGQTVTLRCDPISGHDNLYWYRRVMGKEIKFLLHFVKESKQDESGMPNNRFLAERTGGTYSTLKVQPAELEDSGVYFCASSPLPALEGPDTQYFGPGTRLTVL.

This clone was observed a few times. This sequence joins TRBV19 and TRBJ1-4; 7 nucleotides align to TRBD1. The germline V gene has CDR1 LNHDA and CDR2 SQIVND (reference sequence). This CDR3 spans 18 amino acids. Trimming at V came to 0 bases and at J to 3 bases, leaving 10 bases not matched to a gene. Here the CDR3 reads CASSIDRGQNAANEKLFF. CDR3 bases: TGTGCCAGTAGTATAGATCGGGGACAGAACGCAGCTAATGAAAAACTGTTTTTT.

V gene TRBV6-5 combines with J gene TRBJ1-2; D is unresolved. The CDR3 has 13 amino acids. Germline CDR1 is MNHEY and CDR2 is SVGAGI. The ends were cut back, 5 bases at V and 0 bases at J, with 7 bases in the middle. CDR3: CASSPNSNYGYTF. The CDR3 DNA follows: TGTGCCAGCAGTCCAAACTCTAACTATGGCTACACCTTC.

The V call is TRBV5-1, the J call TRBJ1-1; 11 bases match TRBD1. The ends lost 4 bases at V and 1 base at J; junction bases unmatched: 3. Looked up from germline, CDR1 is SGHRS and CDR2 is YFSETQ. The CDR3 is made up of 15 amino acids. The CDR3 region is CASSGDRGWNTEAFF. The CDR3 DNA reads as TGCGCCAGCAGCGGGGACAGGGGGTGGAACACTGAAGCTTTCTTT.

V and J are TRBV10-2 and TRBJ1-4, with 9 nucleotides matching TRBD1. Trimming took 6 bases from V and 10 from J; bases not matched to a gene: 6. The V gene's germline CDR1 is WSHSY and CDR2 SAAADI. The CDR3 has 13 amino acids. CDR3 bases: TGCGCCAGCAGGGCCGGGACAGGGAGAAAACTGTTTTTT. Protein: CASRAGTGRKLFF.

V and J are TRBV6-2 or TRBV6-3 and TRBJ2-7; 8 bases are shared with TRBD1. The trim removed 2 bases at V and 2 bases at J, leaving 8 bases unmatched. This CDR3 has 16 residues. CDR1 and CDR2 (germline): MNHEY, SVGEGT. The CDR3 bases are TGTGCCAGCAGTTACACTCTGGGACAGGCTACCTACGAGCAGTACTTC. Amino acid sequence: CASSYTLGQATYEQYF.

This chain links TRBV15 with TRBJ2-7; no definite D call. Germline lookup yields CDR1 LNHNV and CDR2 YYDKDF (reference sequence). Trimming took off 5 bases at V and 2 bases at J, with 13 bases between the two ends. This CDR3 contains 14 residues. As DNA, the CDR3 is TGTGCCACCAGCGCCGACCTGGGCACCTACGAGCAGTACTTC. This gives the protein CATSADLGTYEQYF.

This rearrangement joins TRBV9 to TRBJ2-7, with D possibly TRBD2 on 5 matching bases. The CDR3 is made up of 14 amino acids. Trimming pared 2 bases from V and 1 base from J, leaving 10 bases between. Per germline, CDR1 SGDLS and CDR2 YYNGEE. Here the CDR3 reads CASSVSTSSYEQYF. CDR3 nucleotides: TGTGCCAGCAGCGTTTCCACTAGTTCCTACGAGCAGTACTTC.

The V call is TRBV3-1 (or the pseudogene TRBV3-2), the J call TRBJ1-1; 9 bases map to TRBD1. The CDR3 covers 15 residues. V lost 4 bases and J lost 11; bases outside the gene matches: 14. The germline V gene has CDR1 LGHDT and CDR2 YNNKEL (reference sequence). CDR3 sequence (DNA): TGTGCCAGCAGCCCACAGCCGCCGGGACAGGGTTGGGCTTTCTTT. This encodes CASSPQPPGQGWAFF.

The table lists this clone with a count of one. The chain is built from TRBV4-3 and TRBJ2-3, with D maybe TRBD1 (5 bases). Germline V gives CDR1 LGHNA, CDR2 YSLEER. The germline V and J ends were trimmed by 1 base and 0 bases, with 14 bases remaining between them. This CDR3 spans 17 amino acids. The CDR3 protein is CASSQGRGPSSTDTQYF. The CDR3 DNA reads TGCGCCAGCAGCCAAGGAAGGGGCCCATCTAGCACAGATACGCAGTATTTT.

In this sample, this clone turned up once. An end of the junction differs from the germline gene, which may be a read error. V and J are TRBV7-7 and TRBJ2-3; 7 nucleotides align to TRBD2. CDR1 SSHAT and CDR2 FNYEAQ come from the germline V gene (reference sequence). This CDR3 has 15 amino acids. As DNA, the CDR3 is TGTGCTAGCAGCTTAGGGGCGGGGGGCACAGATACGCAGTATTTT. It specifies CASSLGAGGTDTQYF.

The chain recombines TRBV3-1 (or the pseudogene TRBV3-2) with TRBJ2-7, with a weak D call TRBD1 (6 bases). CDR3 length equals 15 residues. Germline V gene data show CDR1 as LGHDT and CDR2 as YNNKEL (reference sequence). V was cut by 1 base and J by 3 bases, with 13 bases left in between. CDR3 protein: CASSQAMGAFYEQYF. The CDR3 DNA is TGTGCCAGCAGCCAAGCGATGGGGGCCTTCTACGAGCAGTACTTC.